The 28 T cell receptor beta chains below come from one sample, sequenced in a study of T cell responses to AZD1222 COVID-19 vaccine. Libraries were prepared by immunoSEQ multiplex PCR; TCRdb keeps only in-frame clonotypes and omits some of them. Of roughly 150,000 clones listed, over 70% are singletons. This material consisted of peripheral blood, taken 28 days after the second AZD1222 dose. These receptors all come from an adult who received the AZD1222 COVID-19 vaccine.

The chain recombines TRBV19 with TRBJ2-3, with TRBD2 matching over 8 bases. The length of the CDR3 is 14 residues. CDR1 and CDR2 (germline): LNHDA, SQIVND (reference sequence). With V trimmed by 8 bases and J by 2 bases, 6 bases remained unmatched. The CDR3 bases are TGTGCCAGTTCCTTAGCGGGAAACACAGATACGCAGTATTTT. It encodes CASSLAGNTDTQYF.

The rearrangement uses TRBV5-5 and TRBJ2-2; D is ambiguous. This CDR3 is 13 amino acids long. The germline CDR1 and CDR2 sequences are SGHKS and YYEKEE (reference sequence). V was cut by 6 bases and J by 6 bases, with 12 bases left in between. The CDR3 spells CASTQVVAGELFF. The CDR3 region has the DNA TGTGCCAGCACCCAAGTGGTGGCCGGGGAGCTGTTTTTT.

V is TRBV25-1 and J is TRBJ1-3; TRBD1 agrees at 9 bases. Trimming removed 7 bases from V and 4 bases from J; junction bases left unmatched: 5. CDR3 length: 14 amino acids. Germline V gene data show CDR1 as MGHDK and CDR2 as SYGVNS. CDR3 coding DNA: TGTGCCAGCATGGGACAGGGAGCCGGAAACACCATATATTTT. It codes for CASMGQGAGNTIYF.

V gene TRBV9 combines with J gene TRBJ1-2; 11 bases are shared with TRBD1. Germline CDR1 reads SGDLS; CDR2 reads YYNGEE. This CDR3 comprises 16 residues. With 4 bases clipped from V and 4 bases from J, the junction kept 9 bases outside the gene matches. The CDR3 loop is CASSPYGQGAVYGYTF. The CDR3 nucleotides read TGTGCCAGCAGCCCATACGGACAGGGGGCGGTCTATGGCTACACCTTC.

This clone has just a few counts. The chain couples TRBV11-2 to TRBJ2-3, with 9 bases identical to TRBD2. CDR1 is SGHAT and CDR2 is FQNNGV in the germline V gene. The CDR3 has 16 residues. V lost 3 bases and J lost 2; bases outside the gene matches: 6. The CDR3 region is CASSFTSGPLTDTQYF. The CDR3 nucleotides are TGTGCCAGCAGCTTCACTAGCGGGCCTCTCACAGATACGCAGTATTTT.

The table lists this clone with a count of one. The chain is built from TRBV3-1 (or the pseudogene TRBV3-2) and TRBJ1-2; tentatively, D is TRBD1 (5 bases). CDR1 is LGHDT, CDR2 YNNKEL, per germline (reference sequence). The ends were cut back, 0 bases at V and 8 bases at J, with 13 bases in the middle. The length of the CDR3 is 14 residues. The CDR3: CASSQEGVLRGYTF. CDR3 bases: TGTGCCAGCAGCCAAGAAGGGGTGCTAAGGGGCTACACCTTC.

The chain employs TRBV11-2 and TRBJ2-2; possible D gene TRBD2, 6 bases. Per the germline V gene, CDR1 is SGHAT and CDR2 is FQNNGV. This CDR3 has 14 amino acids. Trimming cost V 2 bases and J 5 bases, with 9 bases left between them. In DNA form, the CDR3 reads TGTGCCAGCAGCTTAATGCGGGGAACCGGGGAGCTGTTTTTT. Its protein product is CASSLMRGTGELFF.

This chain joins TRBV28 and TRBJ2-1, with TRBD2 identical over 7 bases. V lost 5 bases and J lost 0; bases outside the gene matches: 7. This CDR3 contains 16 residues. CDR1 is MDHEN and CDR2 is SYDVKM in the germline V gene. The CDR3 reads CASSGALASSYNEQFF. The CDR3 DNA follows: TGTGCCAGCAGTGGGGCACTAGCGAGCTCCTACAATGAGCAGTTCTTC.

The chain uses TRBV27 and TRBJ2-7, with TRBD1 matching 9 bases. J lost 2 bases, V lost 11 bases, and 19 bases had no gene match. Looked up from germline, CDR1 is MNHEY and CDR2 is SMNVEV (reference sequence). The CDR3 has 17 amino acids. The CDR3 spells CAGGATGGGAATYEQYF. The CDR3 DNA reads as TGTGCCGGTGGGGCGACAGGGGGAGGAGCGGCCACCTACGAGCAGTACTTC.

The chain combines TRBV28 with TRBJ1-4; the match to TRBD1 covers 7 bases. The germline CDR1 and CDR2 sequences are MDHEN and SYDVKM. This CDR3 comprises 15 residues. V shed 7 bases, J shed 4 bases, and the junction held 9 bases outside the gene matches. The CDR3 DNA follows: TGTGCCAGCACCTTGTCAGGGGGAGGTAATGAAAAACTGTTTTTT. It yields the protein CASTLSGGGNEKLFF.

The CDR3 DNA is TGTGCCAGCAGCTTAAACGGGAGAGGGGACGAGCAGTACTTC. It translates to CASSLNGRGDEQYF. The chain combines TRBV11-2 with TRBJ2-7, with TRBD2 as a possible D gene (6 bases). V dropped 2 bases and J dropped 5 bases, with 13 bases sitting between them. This CDR3 spans 14 amino acids. CDR1 is SGHAT, CDR2 FQNNGV, per germline. Together with reference TRBV11-2 and TRBJ2-7, the CDR3 gives the full variable domain: EAGVAQSPRYKIIEKRQSVAFWCNPISGHATLYWYQQILGQGPKLLIQFQNNGVVDDSQLPKDRFSAERLKGVDSTLKIQPAKLEDSAVYLCASSLNGRGDEQYFGPGTRLTVT.

The chain couples TRBV2 to TRBJ2-7; 9 bases align to TRBD1. The CDR3 contains 12 residues. Germline trimming cut 6 bases from V and 4 bases from J; bases unmatched to any gene: 1. CDR1 is SNHLY and CDR2 is FYNNEI in the germline V gene. The DNA of the CDR3 is TGTGCCAGCAGGGGACAGGGTTACGAGCAGTACTTC. Translating it yields CASRGQGYEQYF. The full variable domain, in which reference TRBV2 and TRBJ2-7 provide the parts outside the CDR3, is EPEVTQTPSHQVTQMGQEVILRCVPISNHLYFYWYRQILGQKVEFLVSFYNNEISEKSEIFDDQFSVERPDGSNFTLKIRSTKLEDSAMYFCASRGQGYEQYFGPGTRLTVT.

The chain employs TRBV3-1 (or the pseudogene TRBV3-2) and TRBJ2-7; the match to TRBD1 covers 7 bases. Germline loops: CDR1 LGHDT, CDR2 YNNKEL (reference sequence). The CDR3 is 15 amino acids. The V and J ends lost 4 bases and 5 bases, in that order; junction bases with no gene match: 11. CDR3 protein: CASSPDRATIDEQYF. The CDR3 region has the DNA TGTGCCAGCAGCCCAGACAGGGCTACTATCGACGAGCAGTACTTC.

Only a few counts were recorded for this clone. The chain joins TRBV28 to TRBJ1-1, with D hard to call. The CDR3 contains 12 residues. V gave up 1 base and J gave up 7 bases, with 7 bases separating them. Germline V lookup: CDR1 MDHEN, CDR2 SYDVKM. CDR3 amino acids: CASSLLVSEAFF. As DNA, the CDR3 is TGTGCCAGCAGTTTATTGGTTAGTGAAGCTTTCTTT.

The chain has TRBV11-2 and TRBJ2-3, with 11 positions matching TRBD2. Germline V gene sequence: CDR1 SGHAT, CDR2 FQNNGV. This CDR3 is built from 17 residues. Trimming took 0 bases from V and 3 from J; bases not matched to a gene: 5. CDR3 region: CASSLEASGRRTDTQYF. The CDR3 DNA is TGTGCCAGCAGCTTAGAGGCTAGCGGGAGGAGGACAGATACGCAGTATTTT.

V is TRBV7-3 and J is TRBJ2-1, with D possibly being TRBD2 (6 bases). Germline V gene sequence: CDR1 SGHTA, CDR2 FQGTGA. V was cut by 2 bases and J by 0 bases, with 8 bases left in between. The CDR3 runs 15 residues. The CDR3 DNA sequence: TGTGCCAGCAGCTTACGTAGCGGCTCCTACAATGAGCAGTTCTTC. This translates into CASSLRSGSYNEQFF.

This CDR3 is CASSLEENSNQPQHF. The CDR3 DNA reads TGTGCCAGCAGCTTGGAGGAAAATAGCAATCAGCCCCAGCATTTT. The chain joins TRBV7-2 to TRBJ1-5; D uncertain. Germline V gives CDR1 SGHTA, CDR2 FQGNSA. The V gene lost 3 bases and the J gene lost 0 bases, with 9 bases spanning the gap. CDR3 size: 15 residues.

This chain connects TRBV28 to TRBJ2-7, with D tentatively TRBD1 (7 bases). The germline V gene has CDR1 MDHEN and CDR2 SYDVKM. The V gene lost 3 bases and the J gene lost 6 bases, with 18 bases spanning the gap. This CDR3 has 15 residues. The CDR3 spells CASSFSTQGGFEQYF. The CDR3 DNA is TGTGCCAGCAGTTTCTCCACGCAGGGGGGTTTCGAGCAGTACTTC.

This clone was recorded only once. The chain links TRBV29-1 to TRBJ1-4; D possibly corresponds to TRBD1 (5 bases). CDR1 and CDR2 (germline): SQVTM, ANQGSEA. The CDR3 spans 13 residues. V lost 6 bases, J lost 5 bases, and 13 bases lay in between. The CDR3 coding sequence is TGCAGCGTCCTCCGGGACGGGAATGAAAAACTGTTTTTT. This translates into CSVLRDGNEKLFF.

This clone turned up a few times. This chain connects TRBV18 to TRBJ1-1; 7 bases map to TRBD1. The CDR3 is 16 amino acids. J lost 3 bases, V lost 1 base, and 8 bases had no gene match. Germline V CDR1 and CDR2: KGHSH, LQKENI. CDR3 DNA sequence: TGTGCCAGCTCACCACGGGGGACAGTTGATCACACTGAAGCTTTCTTT. Residues: CASSPRGTVDHTEAFF.

This chain connects TRBV9 to TRBJ1-2; 7 nucleotides align to TRBD1. The V segment lost 5 bases and the J segment 4 bases; nucleotides outside the gene matches: 11. This CDR3 region has 15 residues. Germline lookup yields CDR1 SGDLS and CDR2 YYNGEE. DNA of the CDR3: TGTGCCAGCAGTGGAAGTTCGGGACAGAGCTATGGCTACACCTTC. This codes for CASSGSSGQSYGYTF.

J is TRBJ2-7 and V is TRBV6-2 or TRBV6-3; D possibly corresponds to TRBD1 (5 bases). V was cut by 5 bases and J by 6 bases, with 17 bases left in between. The CDR3 consists of 14 residues. In germline, CDR1 is MNHEY, CDR2 SVGEGT. The CDR3 sequence is CASSLIGVPTEQYF. CDR3 nucleotides: TGTGCCAGCAGTCTCATAGGGGTCCCCACCGAGCAGTACTTC.

This sequence joins TRBV11-3 and TRBJ2-7, with D possibly TRBD1 on 6 matching bases. V was cut by 0 bases and J by 6 bases, with 9 bases left in between. The CDR3 extends over 13 amino acids. Per germline, CDR1 SGHNT and CDR2 YENEEA. The CDR3 here is CASSLDSRGEQYF. In DNA, the CDR3 is TGTGCCAGCAGCTTAGATAGCAGGGGCGAGCAGTACTTC.

The chain carries TRBV19 and TRBJ2-2; D uncertain. Germline CDR1 LNHDA, CDR2 SQIVND (reference sequence). The ends were cut back, 0 bases at V and 8 bases at J, with 10 bases in the middle. The CDR3 has 14 amino acids. The CDR3 DNA is TGTGCCAGTAGTATAGACCGCGCCGGGGGGGAGCTGTTTTTT. It specifies CASSIDRAGGELFF.

The J gene is TRBJ1-1, the V gene TRBV19; D is perhaps TRBD1 (5 bases). Trimming left V 6 bases short and J 0 bases short, with 17 bases between. Germline V lookup: CDR1 LNHDA, CDR2 SQIVND (reference sequence). The CDR3 loop spans 16 amino acids. The CDR3: CASRPLGQPMNTEAFF. The CDR3 nucleotides are TGTGCCAGTAGACCCTTGGGGCAGCCGATGAACACTGAAGCTTTCTTT.

This clone was seen more than once but under ten times. The gene calls are TRBV4-3 and TRBJ1-2; 7 nucleotides align to TRBD1. The ends lost 1 base at V and 8 bases at J; junction bases unmatched: 7. The germline CDR1 and CDR2 sequences are LGHNA and YSLEER. The CDR3 runs 14 residues. Here the CDR3 DNA reads TGCGCCAGCAGCCAAGGAGGGGGCACAAGGGGCTACACCTTC. The encoded protein is CASSQGGGTRGYTF.

As concerns this clone: Other DNA sequences in this sample translate to the same CDR3. The gene calls are TRBV9 and TRBJ1-3; D is unresolved. The V gene lost 2 bases and the J gene lost 1 base, with 7 bases spanning the gap. Per germline, CDR1 SGDLS and CDR2 YYNGEE. The CDR3 is made up of 14 amino acids. This CDR3 reads CASSVEGSGNTIYF. CDR3 coding DNA: TGTGCCAGCAGCGTGGAGGGTTCTGGAAACACCATATATTTT.

This clone came up once. The chain is built from TRBV29-1 and TRBJ2-1; tentative D call: TRBD1 (6 bases). CDR1 SQVTM and CDR2 ANQGSEA come from the germline V gene. V gave up 7 bases and J gave up 5 bases, with 15 bases separating them. The CDR3 length is 13 residues. CDR3 DNA: TGCAGCGCTGCTAGACAGGCCAACAATGAGCAGTTCTTC. This gives the protein CSAARQANNEQFF.